The 2 T cell receptor beta chains below come from one sample, sequenced in a study of cytomegalovirus exposure and HLA in healthy donors. Researchers ran the PCR with 60 Vbeta and 13 Jbeta primers. Produced via immunoSEQ multiplex PCR; TCRdb's table is partial and in-frame only. The table lists about 140,000 clones, over 60% of them singletons. The sequencing sample was made of PBMCs. Receptors were obtained from a man aged 35-49 years in good health and CMV-seronegative.

This clone was recorded a few times. The chain is built from TRBV4-1 and TRBJ2-5; D perhaps matches TRBD2 (7 bases). The CDR3 runs 15 residues. V shed 5 bases and J shed 3 bases, with 16 bases lying between them. Germline V CDR1 and CDR2: MGHRA, YSYEKL. The DNA of the CDR3 is TGCGCCAGCAGCGCGGGGGCAACGGGGGAAGAGACCCAGTACTTC. This codes for CASSAGATGEETQYF.

The chain recombines TRBV5-6 with TRBJ2-2; 11 bases line up with TRBD2. From germline, CDR1 is SGHDT and CDR2 YYEEEE. The CDR3 totals 16 residues. The junction had 4 bases not matched to a gene; V was cut back by 4 bases and J by 2 bases. The CDR3 is CASSTRLAGNTGELFF. CDR3 nucleotide sequence: TGTGCCAGCAGCACCCGACTAGCGGGAAACACCGGGGAGCTGTTTTTT.